The 28 T cell receptor beta chains below all came from one sample that was sequenced in a study of blood T cell repertoires in COVID-19. TCRdb's copy holds only in-frame clones and misses some; the assay was immunoSEQ multiplex PCR. This table has approximately 220,000 clones, 70% to 90% appearing once. Sequencing was performed on PBMCs or T cells enriched from blood (not recorded which). The receptors stem from a woman between 35 and 50 years old with acute COVID-19.

The genes are TRBV27 and TRBJ2-5; 13 positions match TRBD2. V lost 4 bases to trimming and J lost 4 bases; unmatched junction nucleotides: 3. Germline V CDR1 and CDR2: MNHEY, SMNVEV (reference sequence). The CDR3 runs 15 residues. The DNA of the CDR3 is TGTGCCAGCAGTTCCTGGACTAGCGGGAGAGAGACCCAGTACTTC. Translated: CASSSWTSGRETQYF.

The J gene is TRBJ2-1, the V gene TRBV7-3; TRBD2 agrees at 7 bases. With V trimmed by 4 bases and J by 14 bases, 5 bases remained unmatched. The V gene's germline CDR1 is SGHTA and CDR2 FQGTGA. The CDR3 is 11 amino acids. For the CDR3, the DNA is TGTGCCAGCAGCTCCTCCGGGACTAAGTTCTTC. The encoded protein is CASSSSGTKFF.

This chain joins TRBV9 and TRBJ2-1, with 11 bases that match TRBD2. The CDR3 spans 16 residues. Germline CDR1 SGDLS, CDR2 YYNGEE. Trimming took 6 bases from V and 9 from J; bases not matched to a gene: 14. CDR3 in DNA: TGTGCCAGCAACCCTCAGAGTAGTAGCGGGGGGGGTGAGCAGTTCTTC. It is translated as CASNPQSSSGGGEQFF.

A remark on this clone: The sample holds other DNA sequences that translate to the same CDR3. The chain combines TRBV30 with TRBJ2-5; no clear D. V shed 0 bases and J shed 4 bases, with 9 bases lying between them. CDR1 and CDR2 (germline): GTSNPN, SVGIG (reference sequence). The CDR3 runs to 13 residues. The CDR3 reads CAWSVRVRETQYF. The CDR3 nucleotides are TGTGCCTGGAGTGTACGGGTGCGAGAGACCCAGTACTTC.

CDR3 amino acids: CASSSQTSGTYEQYF. In nucleotides, the CDR3 is TGTGCCAGCAGTTCCCAGACTAGCGGTACCTACGAGCAGTACTTC. The chain combines TRBV28 with TRBJ2-7, with 9 bases fitting TRBD2. J lost 2 bases, V lost 4 bases, and 6 bases had no gene match. Germline V gene sequence: CDR1 MDHEN, CDR2 SYDVKM. The CDR3 sequence is 15 residues long.

This clone occurred once. Other nucleotide sequences from this sample produce the same CDR3. The CDR3 protein is CASSSSPSGTEAFF. The CDR3 nucleotides read TGTGCCAGCAGCTCGAGTCCCTCGGGCACTGAAGCTTTCTTT. The chain joins TRBV7-2 to TRBJ1-1; no reliable D call. V was pared by 4 bases and J by 4 bases, with 13 bases between. Germline V gene sequence: CDR1 SGHTA, CDR2 FQGNSA. The CDR3 loop spans 14 amino acids.

The V and J genes are TRBV9 and TRBJ1-3; D is undetermined. This CDR3 has 14 residues. Per germline, CDR1 SGDLS and CDR2 YYNGEE. The V gene lost 5 bases and the J gene lost 0 bases, with 9 bases spanning the gap. As DNA, the CDR3 is TGTGCCAGCAGTCGTACAGTCTCTGGAAACACCATATATTTT. This encodes CASSRTVSGNTIYF.

This chain links TRBV10-2 with TRBJ2-1, with D perhaps TRBD2 (5 bases). The germline V and J ends were trimmed by 10 bases and 10 bases, with 14 bases remaining between them. CDR1 is WSHSY and CDR2 is SAAADI in the germline V gene. CDR3 length: 11 residues. The CDR3 sequence is CATRDYREQFF. Here the CDR3 DNA reads TGCGCCACCAGAGACTATAGAGAGCAGTTCTTC.

This chain connects TRBV7-3 to TRBJ2-2, with 9 positions matching TRBD2. V lost 2 bases, J lost 6 bases, and 7 bases stayed unmatched. CDR1 SGHTA and CDR2 FQGTGA come from the germline V gene. The CDR3 extends over 16 amino acids. CDR3 amino acids: CASSLSSAGGAGELFF. The CDR3 DNA sequence: TGTGCCAGCAGCTTATCCTCTGCGGGAGGGGCCGGGGAGCTGTTTTTT.

The sample holds one count of this clone. The CDR3 coding sequence is TGTGCCAGCTCACCAACCGGGGTCGGCACTGAAGCTTTCTTT. Protein sequence: CASSPTGVGTEAFF. The rearrangement links TRBV18 to TRBJ1-1; D is undetermined. The CDR3 totals 14 residues. Trimming pared 2 bases from V and 4 bases from J, leaving 11 bases between. Germline values: CDR1 KGHSH, CDR2 LQKENI.

This CDR3 is CASKSGTGGRDTQYF. The CDR3 DNA reads as TGTGCCAGCAAATCGGGGACAGGGGGGAGGGATACGCAGTATTTT. The rearrangement links TRBV5-4 to TRBJ2-3; 11 nucleotides agree with TRBD1. Trimming took 6 bases from V and 6 from J; bases not matched to a gene: 9. The CDR3 length is 15 residues. Germline V CDR1 and CDR2: SGHNT, YYREEE (reference sequence).

This clone was counted a single time. The rearrangement uses TRBV24-1 and TRBJ2-2; D ambiguous. Per the germline V gene, CDR1 is KGHDR and CDR2 is SFDVKD. The V and J ends lost 0 bases and 2 bases respectively, with 6 bases between them. This CDR3 spans 15 amino acids. The chain's CDR3 is CATSDLESNTGELFF. CDR3 coding DNA: TGTGCCACCAGTGATTTGGAGAGTAACACCGGGGAGCTGTTTTTT.

The CDR3 protein is CASSSREGQSNEKLFF. The CDR3 nucleotides are TGTGCCAGCAGCTCTCGGGAGGGACAGTCTAATGAAAAACTGTTTTTT. The chain links TRBV7-9 to TRBJ1-4, with 7 bases that match TRBD1. The germline V gene encodes CDR1 SEHNR and CDR2 FQNEAQ (reference sequence). The CDR3 sequence is 16 residues long. V was pared by 4 bases and J by 3 bases, with 8 bases of the junction left unmatched.

CDR3 sequence (DNA): TGTGCCAGCAGCCCCGCGGGGGGCCTCCCAGGGGAGCTGTTTTTT. Translation: CASSPAGGLPGELFF. This chain uses TRBV11-2 with TRBJ2-2, with TRBD2 matching over 8 bases. CDR1 SGHAT and CDR2 FQNNGV come from the germline V gene. This CDR3 is built from 15 residues. V dropped 5 bases and J dropped 8; count of bases not matched to a gene: 10.

This chain uses TRBV6-1 with TRBJ1-3, with D perhaps matching TRBD1 (6 bases). From germline, CDR1 is MNHNS and CDR2 SASEGT. V dropped 2 bases and J dropped 2 bases, with 10 bases sitting between them. CDR3 length equals 15 residues. The CDR3: CASSERQVPGNTIYF. DNA for the CDR3: TGTGCCAGCAGTGAACGACAGGTTCCTGGAAACACCATATATTTT.

V gene TRBV4-3 combines with J gene TRBJ1-6, with D tentatively TRBD1 (5 bases). The germline V gene encodes CDR1 LGHNA and CDR2 YSLEER. The V end was cut by 3 bases, the J end by 9 bases, with 15 bases between. The CDR3 loop spans 15 amino acids. The CDR3 sequence: CASSQGPEFGSPLHF. DNA for the CDR3: TGCGCCAGCAGCCAGGGGCCAGAGTTCGGTTCACCCCTCCACTTT.

The chain recombines TRBV28 with TRBJ2-7, with 7 bases fitting TRBD1. The CDR3 extends over 14 amino acids. V was clipped by 5 bases and J by 5 bases; unmatched bases: 9. Germline V gives CDR1 MDHEN, CDR2 SYDVKM. The CDR3 protein is CASSGNRGYHEQYF. The CDR3 DNA reads as TGTGCCAGCAGTGGGAACAGGGGATACCACGAGCAGTACTTC.

The rearrangement joins TRBV27 to TRBJ2-7; 7 bases agree with TRBD1. The CDR3 is 14 amino acids. CDR1 MNHEY and CDR2 SMNVEV come from the germline V gene (reference sequence). V gave up 6 bases and J gave up 6 bases; unmatched junction bases: 11. CDR3 DNA sequence: TGTGCCAGCAGCTCAGGGGGATATACGGGCGAGCAGTACTTC. Amino acid sequence: CASSSGGYTGEQYF.

This chain connects TRBV7-6 to TRBJ2-2; 8 positions match TRBD2. CDR1 is SGHVS, CDR2 FNYEAQ, per germline. This CDR3 has 16 amino acids. J lost 0 bases, V lost 1 base, and 1 base had no gene match. CDR3 bases: TGTGCCAGCAGCTTAGTGGGACTAGCGAACACCGGGGAGCTGTTTTTT. Residues: CASSLVGLANTGELFF.

This clone was seen just once. The chain employs TRBV4-2 and TRBJ2-3; 13 positions match TRBD2. The germline V gene has CDR1 LGHNA and CDR2 YNFKEQ. Trimming took 4 bases from V and 8 from J; bases not matched to a gene: 9. CDR3 length equals 16 residues. The CDR3 nucleotides are TGTGCCAGCAGCCCGGGGACTAGCGGGGCACAAGGTACGCAGTATTTT. This translates into CASSPGTSGAQGTQYF.

This rearrangement joins TRBV30 to TRBJ2-1, with TRBD2 matching over 13 bases. V was clipped by 5 bases and J by 2 bases; unmatched bases: 3. The CDR3 extends over 15 amino acids. Germline CDR1 reads GTSNPN; CDR2 reads SVGIG (reference sequence). The DNA of the CDR3 is TGTGCCTGGTCCGGGACTAGCGGGGCCTACAATGAGCAGTTCTTC. It codes for CAWSGTSGAYNEQFF.

The chain links TRBV10-3 to TRBJ2-1; no definite D call. The CDR3 is 15 amino acids. V lost 0 bases to trimming and J lost 0 bases, with 6 bases between them. Germline loops: CDR1 ENHRY, CDR2 SYGVKD. The CDR3 sequence: CAISESPSSYNEQFF. DNA of the CDR3: TGTGCCATCAGTGAGTCCCCGAGCTCCTACAATGAGCAGTTCTTC.

This clone was observed a handful of times. The genes are TRBV9 and TRBJ1-2; no clear D. Germline CDR1 reads SGDLS; CDR2 reads YYNGEE. V gave up 0 bases and J gave up 0 bases, with 6 bases separating them. CDR3 length equals 14 residues. CDR3 nucleotide sequence: TGTGCCAGCAGCGTAGGTTTCGCTAACTATGGCTACACCTTC. Residues: CASSVGFANYGYTF. Looking up the rest from reference TRBV9 and TRBJ1-2 gives the full variable domain: DSGVTQTPKHLITATGQRVTLRCSPRSGDLSVYWYQQSLDQGLQFLIQYYNGEERAKGNILERFSAQQFPDLHSELNLSSLELGDSALYFCASSVGFANYGYTFGSGTRLTVV.

The chain has TRBV29-1 and TRBJ2-3; TRBD2 matches 10 bases. After removal of 5 bases from V and 2 bases from J, the junction contained 13 bases not matched to a gene. The CDR3 length is 17 residues. The germline gives CDR1 SQVTM, CDR2 ANQGSEA. DNA of the CDR3: TGCAGCGTTCAGGGTAGTCGTACTAGCGGGACCACAGATACGCAGTATTTT. Its protein product is CSVQGSRTSGTTDTQYF.

V usage is TRBV27 and J usage is TRBJ1-1; D possibly corresponds to TRBD1 (5 bases). The germline gives CDR1 MNHEY, CDR2 SMNVEV (reference sequence). The CDR3 extends over 15 amino acids. V was cut by 9 bases and J by 0 bases, with 17 bases left in between. The CDR3 sequence: CASRGQKGMNTEAFF. The CDR3 DNA reads as TGTGCCAGTAGGGGCCAAAAGGGGATGAACACTGAAGCTTTCTTT.

CDR3 bases: TGCAGTGCTAGTGGAAGCCCGGATACGCAGTATTTT. Translated, it gives CSASGSPDTQYF. The chain combines TRBV20-1 with TRBJ2-3; D is undetermined. V gave up 3 bases and J gave up 6 bases, with 10 bases separating them. The germline V gene encodes CDR1 DFQATT and CDR2 SNEGSKA (reference sequence). The CDR3 sequence is 12 residues long.

V and J are TRBV27 and TRBJ1-5, with D possibly matching TRBD1 (6 bases). Between the trimmed V and J ends, which lost 2 bases and 7 bases, there was a span of 12 bases. The CDR3 covers 14 residues. Per germline, CDR1 MNHEY and CDR2 SMNVEV (reference sequence). CDR3 sequence (DNA): TGTGCCAGCAGTTTAAGAGCAGGGGCCCAGCCCCAGCATTTT. Translated, it gives CASSLRAGAQPQHF.

This chain joins TRBV7-2 and TRBJ1-4; no clear D. Trimming removed 1 base from V and 4 bases from J, with 7 bases in between. The CDR3 spans 14 residues. Germline V gives CDR1 SGHTA, CDR2 FQGNSA. CDR3 protein: CASSLEYSNEKLFF. DNA of the CDR3: TGTGCCAGCAGCTTAGAGTACAGTAATGAAAAACTGTTTTTT.